Listed below are T cell receptor beta chains from one sample, sequenced in a study of early stage breast cancer tumors. TCRdb keeps only in-frame clones here, not all; method: immunoSEQ multiplex PCR. The sample has tens of thousands of clones, approximately 80% seen once; the top ten hold about 3.4%. The specimen was blood. These TCRs come from a person in their twenties or thirties with breast cancer. Each CDR3 is given with its conserved first and last residue. D genes are given only for firm matches. Size is stated for part of the rows, as once, few or many counts, or as a class when the clone is expanded.

>.|TRBJ1-1|TRBV11-3|.
CASSFSSALGNTEAFF
TGTGCCAGCAGCTTTTCCTCCGCTCTGGGGAACACTGAAGCTTTCTTT
>.|TRBJ2-2|TRBV5-1|.
CASSTGLAGELFF
TGCGCCAGCTCCACGGGGTTAGCCGGGGAGCTGTTTTTT
>.|TRBJ1-2|TRBV5-5|.
CASSWDNSFYGYTF
TGTGCCAGCAGCTGGGACAACAGCTTCTATGGCTACACCTTC
>.|TRBJ1-1|TRBV6-5|.
CASSYSRQSNTEAFF
TGTGCCAGCAGTTACTCGAGGCAGTCGAACACTGAAGCTTTCTTT
>.|TRBJ1-1|TRBV4-1|.
CASSQDTVGLTGTEAFF
TGCGCCAGCAGCCAAGATACGGTGGGGTTGACGGGCACTGAAGCTTTCTTT
>.|TRBJ2-3|TRBV5-1|.
CASSLTDTQYF
TGCGCCAGCTCACTGACAGATACGCAGTATTTT
>.|TRBJ2-3|TRBV6-4|.
CASSDSNGDTQYF
TGTGCCAGCAGTGACTCGAATGGAGATACGCAGTATTTT
>.|TRBJ1-1|TRBV30|.
CAWISLTEAFF
TGTGCCTGGATATCTCTCACTGAAGCTTTCTTT
>.|TRBJ1-4|TRBV5-4|.
CASSLDVGGEKLFF
TGTGCCAGCAGCCTGGACGTCGGGGGTGAAAAACTGTTTTTT
>.|TRBJ1-5|TRBV2|.
CASTVDGNQPQHF
TGTGCCAGCACCGTGGACGGAAATCAGCCCCAGCATTTT
>.|TRBJ2-6|TRBV7-9|.
CASSLVGGLLTPGANVLTF
TGTGCCAGCAGCTTAGTGGGGGGCCTTCTTACCCCTGGGGCCAACGTCCTGACTTTC
>.|TRBJ2-7|TRBV6-1|.
CASDSGQSYEQYF
TGTGCCAGCGATTCCGGACAGTCCTACGAGCAGTACTTC
>.|TRBJ2-7|TRBV6-5|.
CATYESLNSYEQYF
TGTGCCACCTACGAGTCCTTAAACTCCTACGAGCAGTACTTC
>TRBD2|TRBJ2-5|TRBV5-1|.
CASSWTGSGREETQYF
TGCGCCAGCAGCTGGACAGGGAGCGGGAGGGAAGAGACCCAGTACTTC
>TRBD1|TRBJ1-1|TRBV11-2|few
CASSRDRNTEAFF
TGTGCCAGCAGCAGGGACAGGAACACTGAAGCTTTCTTT
>.|TRBJ2-2|TRBV4-3|.
CASSQSGDGTGELFF
TGCGCCAGCAGCCAATCGGGAGATGGAACCGGGGAGCTGTTTTTT
>.|TRBJ2-7|TRBV7-2|.
CASSLVSGDYEQYF
TGTGCCAGCAGCTTAGTCTCAGGGGACTACGAGCAGTACTTC
>TRBD1|TRBJ1-2|TRBV4-2|.
CASSLGTGEAWGYTF
TGTGCCAGCAGCCTCGGGACAGGGGAAGCCTGGGGCTACACCTTC
>.|TRBJ1-2|TRBV18|.
CASSPPEGAPYGYTF
TGTGCCAGCTCACCACCTGAAGGGGCCCCCTATGGCTACACCTTC
>.|TRBJ2-5|TRBV6-5|.
CASSYPGETQYF
TGTGCCAGCAGTTACCCTGGGGAGACCCAGTACTTC
>.|TRBJ2-7|TRBV30|.
CAWSPGSGFSYEQYF
TGTGCCTGGAGTCCCGGGTCAGGGTTCTCCTACGAGCAGTACTTC
>TRBD1|TRBJ2-1|TRBV19|.
CASSGDSNEQFF
TGTGCCAGTAGTGGGGACAGCAATGAGCAGTTCTTC
>.|TRBJ1-2|TRBV30|once
CAWTPPGDRGRGYTF
TGTGCCTGGACCCCCCCAGGGGATCGAGGTAGAGGCTACACCTTC
>TRBD2|TRBJ2-2|TRBV5-6|.
CASSLGDYSPGELFF
TGTGCCAGCAGCTTGGGGGACTACTCACCCGGGGAGCTGTTTTTT
>.|TRBJ1-4|TRBV5-6|.
CASSLVRQPTNEKLFF
TGTGCCAGCAGCTTGGTCAGACAGCCAACTAATGAAAAACTGTTTTTT
>.|TRBJ1-3|TRBV5-6|.
CASSLTSGAGNTIYF
TGTGCCAGCAGCTTGACTTCGGGAGCTGGAAACACCATATATTTT
>TRBD1|TRBJ1-3|TRBV18|.
CASTSGGGNTIYF
TGTGCCAGTACATCAGGGGGCGGAAACACCATATATTTT
>TRBD2|TRBJ2-2|TRBV2|.
CASRLAGANTGELFF
TGTGCCAGCAGACTAGCGGGAGCGAACACCGGGGAGCTGTTTTTT
>TRBD1|TRBJ2-7|TRBV27|.
CASSNRGPIYEQYF
TGTGCCAGCAGTAACAGGGGGCCAATTTACGAGCAGTACTTC
>TRBD2|TRBJ2-3|TRBV5-6|once
CASSISGIHTDTQYF
TGTGCCAGCAGCATAAGCGGGATACACACAGATACGCAGTATTTT
>.|TRBJ2-2|TRBV10-1|.
CATRRDSGELFF
TGCGCCACCCGCAGGGACTCGGGGGAGCTGTTTTTT
>.|TRBJ1-2|TRBV13|.
CASSFGTFGYTF
TGTGCCAGCAGCTTCGGGACATTTGGCTACACCTTC
>TRBD2|TRBJ2-5|TRBV6-5|.
CASSYAGGIPETQYF
TGTGCCAGCAGTTACGCGGGAGGGATTCCAGAGACCCAGTACTTC
>.|TRBJ2-3|TRBV4-2|few
CASSQGGTTDTQYF
TGTGCCAGCAGCCAAGGGGGTACCACAGATACGCAGTATTTT
>TRBD2|TRBJ2-3|TRBV5-4|.
CASSFNLRGGTDTQYF
TGTGCCAGCAGCTTTAATTTGCGGGGGGGCACAGATACGCAGTATTTT
>.|TRBJ1-1|TRBV28|.
CASSLVAGTEAFF
TGTGCCAGCAGTCTCGTGGCGGGCACTGAAGCTTTCTTT
>TRBD1|TRBJ1-3|TRBV2|.
CASSGQADFSGNTIYF
TGTGCCAGCAGCGGACAGGCTGACTTCTCTGGAAACACCATATATTTT
>TRBD1|TRBJ2-5|TRBV10-3|once
CAIRTDRGTGETQYF
TGTGCCATCAGGACCGACAGGGGAACGGGTGAGACCCAGTACTTC
>TRBD2|TRBJ2-2|TRBV5-1|few
CASSFLRAGGWSTGELFF
TGCGCCAGCAGCTTCCTGCGAGCGGGAGGGTGGAGCACCGGGGAGCTGTTTTTT
>TRBD2|TRBJ2-1|TRBV15|.
CATSAQLAGFYNEQFF
TGTGCCACCAGCGCTCAACTAGCGGGTTTCTACAATGAGCAGTTCTTC
>TRBD2|TRBJ2-1|TRBV9|.
CASSASGGNYNEQFF
TGTGCCAGCAGCGCTAGCGGAGGGAACTACAATGAGCAGTTCTTC
>.|TRBJ2-7|TRBV9|.
CASSPRFASYEQYF
TGTGCCAGCAGCCCCCGGTTCGCTTCCTACGAGCAGTACTTC
>TRBD1|TRBJ1-2|TRBV5-1|.
CASSPGTGWLLGYTF
TGCGCCAGCAGCCCAGGGACAGGGTGGCTCTTGGGCTACACCTTC
>TRBD1|TRBJ2-2|TRBV27|.
CASSPGQAGELFF
TGTGCCAGCAGTCCGGGACAGGCCGGGGAGCTGTTTTTT
>.|TRBJ1-1|TRBV6-5|.
CASSTPMNTEAFF
TGTGCCAGCAGTACCCCTATGAACACTGAAGCTTTCTTT
>.|TRBJ2-7|TRBV7-9|.
CASSLQTPGVEQYF
TGTGCCAGCAGCTTACAGACTCCGGGGGTCGAGCAGTACTTC